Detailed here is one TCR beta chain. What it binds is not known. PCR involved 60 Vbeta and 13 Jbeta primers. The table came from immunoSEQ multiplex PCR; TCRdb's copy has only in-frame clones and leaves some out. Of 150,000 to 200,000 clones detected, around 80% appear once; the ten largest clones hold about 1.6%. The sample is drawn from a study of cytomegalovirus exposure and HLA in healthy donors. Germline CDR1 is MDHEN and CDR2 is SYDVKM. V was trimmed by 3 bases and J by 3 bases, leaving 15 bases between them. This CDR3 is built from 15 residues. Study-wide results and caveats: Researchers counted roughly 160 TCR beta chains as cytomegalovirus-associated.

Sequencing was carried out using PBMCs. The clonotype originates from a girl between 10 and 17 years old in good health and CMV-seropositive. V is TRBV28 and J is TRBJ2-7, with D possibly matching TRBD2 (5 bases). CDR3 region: CASSFSARAIYEQYF. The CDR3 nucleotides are TGTGCCAGCAGTTTTTCGGCGCGGGCGATCTACGAGCAGTACTTC.